This T cell receptor (beta chain) was identified in a study of T cell responses to AZD1222 COVID-19 vaccine. Trimming stripped 4 bases from V and 2 bases from J, with 9 bases between. CDR3 size: 13 residues. Germline CDR1 is SGDLS and CDR2 is YYNGEE. Points on this clone: Antigen specificity is unknown.

Study outcomes and limitations: Donor demographics were predominantly white British with a female majority; clonal diversity may be underestimated. Repertoire sampling happened only post peak T cell response.

Assay: immunoSEQ multiplex PCR; the TCRdb copy retains only in-frame clones and omits some. The table has about 72,000 clones, about nine tenths seen once. The chain links TRBV9 to TRBJ2-5; D ambiguous. This TCR came from an adult in good health. The sequences come from peripheral blood, collected on day 0 of AZD1222 vaccination. CDR3 region: CASSPPGQETQYF. CDR3 bases: TGTGCCAGCAGCCCCCCTGGGCAAGAGACCCAGTACTTC.